The entry below gives a single T cell receptor (beta chain) sequence along with its context. The antigen remains undetermined. Second-dose schedules of about 4 or about 12 weeks were combined. This table comes from immunoSEQ multiplex PCR, and its TCRdb copy is limited to in-frame clones, with some not included. The table has 90,000 to 100,000 clones, around 85% seen once. The sample comes from a study of T cell responses to AZD1222 COVID-19 vaccine. Notes on the study in general: Clonal diversity was possibly underestimated, and white British individuals and females predominated among donors. After two AZD1222 doses, spike-specific TCR breadth and depth rose versus day 0.

CDR3 size: 16 residues. V was clipped by 0 bases and J by 2 bases, with 13 bases between them. Germline V gene sequence: CDR1 LGHNA, CDR2 YNFKEQ. The starting material was peripheral blood, obtained 28 days after the second AZD1222 dose. The chain recombines TRBV4-2 with TRBJ2-5; maybe TRBD2 (6 bases). The TCR was taken from an adult who received the AZD1222 COVID-19 vaccine. CDR3 bases: TGTGCCAGCAGCCAAGAATGGCCGGCGGGGCAAGAGACCCAGTACTTC. Protein product: CASSQEWPAGQETQYF.